Following are 4 T cell receptor beta chains from one sample sequenced in a study of OX40 agonist ivuxolimab in advanced cancers. Assay: immunoSEQ multiplex PCR; the TCRdb copy retains only in-frame clones and omits some. This sample has about 35,000 clones, with approximately 80% found just once. The specimen was CD4+ or CD8+ T cells sorted from blood, collected in a trial of the OX40 agonist ivuxolimab. The receptors were gathered from an adult with an advanced solid tumor such as melanoma, head and neck, liver or kidney cancer.

J is TRBJ2-1 and V is TRBV28; 7 nucleotides align to TRBD2. Germline V lookup: CDR1 MDHEN, CDR2 SYDVKM. CDR3 length equals 12 residues. V was clipped by 7 bases and J by 6 bases; unmatched bases: 3. DNA for the CDR3: TGTGCCAGCAACTGGGGGGGCAATGAGCAGTTCTTC. Protein: CASNWGGNEQFF. The whole variable domain, filled in from reference TRBV28 and TRBJ2-1, reads DVKVTQSSRYLVKRTGEKVFLECVQDMDHENMFWYRQDPGLGLRLIYFSYDVKMKEKGDIPEGYSVSREKKERFSLILESASTNQTSMYLCASNWGGNEQFFGPGTRLTVL.

The V call is TRBV5-8, the J call TRBJ1-2; D ambiguous. Trimming removed 2 bases from V and 3 bases from J, with 14 bases in between. The CDR3 is 15 amino acids. Germline CDR1 and CDR2: SGHTS and YDEGEE. CDR3 DNA: TGTGCCAGCAGCTTAAGGACCGGGGTTCACTATGGCTACACCTTC. Encoded protein: CASSLRTGVHYGYTF.

By share, this clone counts as hyperexpanded. This chain connects TRBV6-4 to TRBJ2-3, with 8 bases that match TRBD2. Germline V CDR1 and CDR2: MRHNA, SNTAGT. Trimming took 2 bases from V and 8 from J; bases not matched to a gene: 6. There are 14 residues in the CDR3. CDR3 coding DNA: TGTGCCAGCAGTGACAAAGCGGGGGTTGGTACGCAGTATTTT. Protein: CASSDKAGVGTQYF.

The CDR3 region is CASSLNLVDGYTF. Written as DNA, the CDR3 is TGTGCCAGCAGCTTAAACCTGGTGGATGGCTACACCTTC. This chain uses TRBV7-9 with TRBJ1-2; no clear D gene. The CDR3 extends over 13 amino acids. V dropped 2 bases and J dropped 6 bases, with 10 bases sitting between them. Germline V lookup: CDR1 SEHNR, CDR2 FQNEAQ (reference sequence).